A single sample is the source of the 8 T cell receptor beta chains below, sequenced in a study of blood T cells in healthy people across ages. Sample-barcoded 5' priming and a J-beta primer mix drove a second PCR of roughly 6 to 12 cycles. TCRdb processed the 5' RACE reads anew with MiXCR; each CDR3 protein has one entry. This sample has over 600,000 distinct CDR3 sequences, with around 21% found just once. The sample comprised blood. Receptors originate from a man between 65 and 85 years old in good health.

V gene TRBV28 combines with J gene TRBJ2-5; 8 bases align to TRBD2. Matching the DNA end better, TRBJ2-7 makes the J call doubtful. The length of the CDR3 is 14 residues. Germline V gene data show CDR1 as MDHEN and CDR2 as SYDVKM. CDR3 in DNA: TGTGCCAGCGTTACGGGACTAGGAGGGTACGAGCAGTACTTC. Amino acids: CASVTGLGGYEQYF.

This clonotype was recorded many times. This rearrangement joins TRBV9 to TRBJ1-6; 8 bases fit TRBD1. In germline, CDR1 is SGDLS, CDR2 YYNGEE. V trimming: 0 bases; J trimming: 8 bases; junction bases outside the gene matches: 1. This CDR3 contains 14 residues. This chain's CDR3 is CASSVGQGYSPLHF. In DNA, the CDR3 is TGTGCCAGCAGCGTAGGACAGGGGTATTCACCCCTCCACTTT.

In its sample, this clonotype was seen many times. The chain joins TRBV21-1 to TRBJ2-7. TRBV21-1 is marked as a pseudogene. The CDR3 runs 12 residues. This CDR3 reads CASSKTPYEQYF. Here the CDR3 DNA reads TGTGCCAGCAGCAAAACCCCGTACGAGCAGTACTTC.

The chain employs TRBV11-2 and TRBJ2-2, with 8 bases aligning to TRBD2. CDR1 and CDR2 (germline): SGHAT, FQNNGV. V lost 3 bases and J lost 5; bases outside the gene matches: 11. The CDR3 contains 17 residues. The CDR3 is CASSLGPAGVRTGELFF. CDR3 nucleotides: TGTGCCAGCAGCTTGGGGCCAGCGGGAGTCCGAACCGGGGAGCTGTTTTTT.

The chain joins TRBV7-2 to TRBJ1-3; D ambiguous. Trimming removed 5 bases at V and 0 bases at J, with 11 bases between. The germline V gene has CDR1 SGHTA and CDR2 FQGNSA. The CDR3 runs 15 residues. CDR3 sequence reads: CASSGVSGSGNTIYF. As DNA, the CDR3 is TGTGCCAGCAGCGGGGTTTCGGGCTCTGGAAACACCATATATTTT. Together with reference TRBV7-2 and TRBJ1-3, the CDR3 gives the full variable domain: GAGVSQSPSNKVTEKGKDVELRCDPISGHTALYWYRQSLGQGLEFLIYFQGNSAPDKSGLPSDRFSAERTGGSVSTLTIQRTQQEDSAVYLCASSGVSGSGNTIYFGEGSWLTVV.

V gene TRBV3-1 combines with J gene TRBJ2-5, with D possibly TRBD1 on 5 matching bases. The J call may be mistaken, given a closer DNA end match to TRBJ2-1. Looked up from germline, CDR1 is LGHDT and CDR2 is YNNKEL (reference sequence). CDR3 length: 14 residues. CDR3 bases: TGTGCCAGCAGCCAAGACAGGGTGCAGAGTGAGCAGTTCTTC. Protein sequence: CASSQDRVQSEQFF.

V and J are TRBV4-1 and TRBJ2-1; 8 positions agree with TRBD2. Germline CDR1 and CDR2: MGHRA and YSYEKL. CDR3 length: 19 residues. V was pared by 4 bases and J by 2 bases, with 16 bases of the junction left unmatched. The CDR3, as DNA: TGCGCCAGCAGCCGCTCACTAGCGGCGGGAGGAGCTCCCTACAATGAGCAGTTCTTC. Residues: CASSRSLAAGGAPYNEQFF.

The V call is TRBV7-2, the J call TRBJ1-4, with 7 bases matching TRBD1. Germline-derived CDR1 and CDR2 are SGHTA and FQGNSA. Trimming took 8 bases from V and 3 from J; bases not matched to a gene: 6. The CDR3 runs 14 residues. The CDR3 loop reads CASGNRGSNEKLFF. DNA of the CDR3: TGTGCCAGCGGTAACAGGGGTTCTAATGAAAAACTGTTTTTT.